A single sample is the source of the 13 T cell receptor beta chains below, sequenced in a study of cytomegalovirus exposure and HLA in healthy donors. Researchers ran the PCR with 60 Vbeta and 13 Jbeta primers. The repertoire was sequenced with immunoSEQ multiplex PCR; TCRdb's copy has only in-frame clones and lacks some. The table shows fewer than 300,000 clones, with approximately 90% occurring only once. The sample comprised PBMCs. The receptor set was obtained from a man aged 35-49 years in good health and CMV-seropositive.

A single count supports this clone. The chain joins TRBV10-3 to TRBJ1-3, with TRBD1 matching 7 bases. J was trimmed by 0 bases and V by 3 bases; bases with no gene match: 5. This CDR3 has 16 residues. Looked up from germline, CDR1 is ENHRY and CDR2 is SYGVKD. The CDR3 here is CAISDTGASSGNTIYF. DNA for the CDR3: TGTGCCATCAGTGATACAGGGGCGAGCTCTGGAAACACCATATATTTT.

The V gene is TRBV11-2, the J gene TRBJ2-5, with 9 bases that match TRBD1. The V gene end was trimmed by 4 bases and the J gene end by 1 base; junction bases not matched to a gene: 4. Per germline, CDR1 SGHAT and CDR2 FQNNGV. This CDR3 is built from 15 residues. The CDR3 DNA reads as TGTGCCAGCAGCTCCGGGGACAGGGTCCAAGAGACCCAGTACTTC. It specifies CASSSGDRVQETQYF. The whole variable domain, remainder taken from reference TRBV11-2 and TRBJ2-5, is EAGVAQSPRYKIIEKRQSVAFWCNPISGHATLYWYQQILGQGPKLLIQFQNNGVVDDSQLPKDRFSAERLKGVDSTLKIQPAKLEDSAVYLCASSSGDRVQETQYFGPGTRLLVL.

The gene calls are TRBV5-6 and TRBJ2-2, with D perhaps matching TRBD2 (6 bases). The V gene lost 1 base and the J gene lost 2 bases, with 12 bases spanning the gap. CDR3 length: 16 amino acids. Germline CDR1 reads SGHDT; CDR2 reads YYEEEE. CDR3 nucleotides: TGTGCCAGCAGCTTGTTGTCTAGCGAAAACACCGGGGAGCTGTTTTTT. Its protein is CASSLLSSENTGELFF. Drawing the rest from reference TRBV5-6 and TRBJ2-2, the complete variable domain is DAGVTQSPTHLIKTRGQQVTLRCSPKSGHDTVSWYQQALGQGPQFIFQYYEEEERQRGNFPDRFSGHQFPNYSSELNVNALLLGDSALYLCASSLLSSENTGELFFGEGSRLTVL.

This clone was seen only a few times. The gene calls are TRBV6-5 and TRBJ1-5; D call uncertain. The CDR3 loop spans 12 amino acids. Germline assignment: CDR1 MNHEY and CDR2 SVGAGI. V was shortened by 6 bases and J by 2 bases, with 5 bases between the two germline ends. CDR3 residues: CASRQGNQPQHF. The DNA of the CDR3 is TGTGCCAGCAGGCAGGGCAATCAGCCCCAGCATTTT.

This clone was recorded once. The gene calls are TRBV7-3 and TRBJ2-1, with 13 bases that match TRBD2. Germline-derived CDR1 and CDR2 are SGHTA and FQGTGA. The trim removed 4 bases at V and 6 bases at J, leaving 6 bases unmatched. This CDR3 region has 16 residues. The CDR3 here is CASSSGTSGIGNEQFF. The CDR3, as DNA: TGTGCCAGCAGCTCCGGGACTAGCGGGATTGGCAATGAGCAGTTCTTC.

This sequence joins TRBV5-1 and TRBJ1-1, with D unresolved. The CDR3 has 12 amino acids. The V gene's germline CDR1 is SGHRS and CDR2 YFSETQ. Trimming took 0 bases from V and 11 from J, leaving 11 bases between them. This CDR3 is CASSLDRRRAFF. As DNA, the CDR3 is TGCGCCAGCAGCTTGGACCGGAGGAGGGCTTTCTTT.

The chain employs TRBV7-9 and TRBJ1-4; 9 bases are a match to TRBD1. With 0 bases clipped from V and 5 bases from J, the junction kept 1 base outside the gene matches. The germline gives CDR1 SEHNR, CDR2 FQNEAQ (reference sequence). This CDR3 comprises 15 residues. The chain's CDR3 is CASSLAGTGNEKLFF. CDR3 DNA sequence: TGTGCCAGCAGCTTAGCGGGGACAGGGAATGAAAAACTGTTTTTT.

This clone was seen only a few times. The rearrangement joins TRBV4-3 to TRBJ1-2, with 8 bases fitting TRBD1. J lost 4 bases, V lost 0 bases, and 10 bases had no gene match. CDR1 is LGHNA and CDR2 is YSLEER in the germline V gene. The CDR3 sequence is 17 residues long. The CDR3 is CASSQDPTGDYSYGYTF. DNA for the CDR3: TGCGCCAGCAGCCAAGATCCGACAGGGGACTACAGCTATGGCTACACCTTC.

This clone was seen a single time. The V and J genes are TRBV6-6 and TRBJ1-1; D unresolved. Per germline, CDR1 MNHNY and CDR2 SVGAGI (reference sequence). The CDR3 has 12 amino acids. Trimming took off 6 bases at V and 2 bases at J, with 7 bases between the two ends. The DNA of the CDR3 is TGTGCCAGCAGCCGGGGAAACACTGAAGCTTTCTTT. Translating gives CASSRGNTEAFF.

V usage is TRBV10-3 and J usage is TRBJ2-1; 8 bases line up with TRBD2. CDR1 and CDR2 from the germline V gene are ENHRY and SYGVKD. V shed 0 bases and J 7 bases; nucleotides not matched to a gene: 8. There are 16 residues in the CDR3. The CDR3 here is CAISESGLGVRNEQFF. DNA for the CDR3: TGTGCCATCAGTGAGTCGGGACTAGGGGTCCGGAATGAGCAGTTCTTC.

The CDR3 DNA follows: TGCAGCGTTGAAGATCCCAGGTTCTATGGCTACACCTTC. Translating gives CSVEDPRFYGYTF. This sequence joins TRBV29-1 and TRBJ1-2; D remains unclear. Deletions cut 0 bases from V and 4 bases from J, with 9 bases between. Germline CDR1 reads SQVTM; CDR2 reads ANQGSEA. This CDR3 spans 13 amino acids.

The chain recombines TRBV5-1 with TRBJ2-5; maybe TRBD1 (6 bases). Trimming took off 0 bases at V and 1 base at J, with 13 bases between the two ends. Germline assignment: CDR1 SGHRS and CDR2 YFSETQ. CDR3 size: 16 residues. CDR3 coding DNA: TGCGCCAGCAGCTTGGGGTCTCAGGGGATCCAAGAGACCCAGTACTTC. It translates to CASSLGSQGIQETQYF.

This clone has just one count. V gene TRBV5-6 combines with J gene TRBJ2-1; maybe TRBD2 (5 bases). Germline V gene lookup returns CDR1 SGHDT and CDR2 YYEEEE. V gave up 3 bases and J gave up 6 bases, with 10 bases separating them. There are 13 residues in the CDR3. The CDR3 DNA follows: TGTGCCAGCAGCTCCCCGGGGAGCAATGAGCAGTTCTTC. Residues: CASSSPGSNEQFF. Full variable domain (missing parts from reference TRBV5-6 and TRBJ2-1): DAGVTQSPTHLIKTRGQQVTLRCSPKSGHDTVSWYQQALGQGPQFIFQYYEEEERQRGNFPDRFSGHQFPNYSSELNVNALLLGDSALYLCASSSPGSNEQFFGPGTRLTVL.